This T cell receptor beta chain emerged from a study of blood T cell repertoires in COVID-19. V lost 7 bases and J lost 6, with 10 bases in between. From germline, CDR1 is LNHDA and CDR2 SQIVND (reference sequence). The CDR3 loop spans 12 amino acids. Original processing methods: Quantification of nucleated cells was approximated via reference gene primer amplification. Generated by immunoSEQ multiplex PCR, the TCRdb table keeps only in-frame clones and is missing some. From that table come the V and J calls and clone size; the DNA was used to work out D and trimming. The sample shows 150,000 to 200,000 clones, roughly 87% of them seen only once.

V is TRBV19 and J is TRBJ1-3; no clear D gene. Sequenced material: peripheral blood. The TCR was taken from a man aged 18 to 30 who had recovered from COVID-19. CDR3 nucleotides: TGTGCCAGTACGGGAATGAAAAACACCATATATTTT. As protein: CASTGMKNTIYF.